The present T cell receptor beta chain was sequenced within a study of blood T cells in healthy people across ages (dated by TCRdb to about 2015). The study in broad terms: In model experiments, template switching captured roughly one uniquely barcoded TCR beta cDNA molecule for every two T cells. To avoid experimental bias, donors of different ages were spread randomly across the sequencing lanes. Two additional independent replicas of 1 million unique cDNA reads from the same blood draw were analyzed for two donors (one aged 18 to 29 and one aged 80 or older). Four age groups were formed from the donors: young (average roughly 15 years), middle-aged (approximately 39), aged (roughly 58) and long-lived (less than 85). To track age-related changes in TCR beta repertoire diversity, the study relied on deep sequencing normalized with unique cDNA molecular identifiers. The research as a whole found: Because donor CMV infection status was unknown, age-related changes in expanded clonotypes were potentially confounded. A strong correlation was found between observed TCR beta diversity and the percentage of naive T cells measured by flow cytometry. Estimates of total diversity from one million sequenced T cells were regarded as lower bounds and underestimates. Since profiling was done on bulk unsorted PBMCs, naive and antigen-experienced compartments could not be conclusively compared. Observed TCR beta diversity per million T cells fell roughly linearly with age, and a significant reduction was already apparent by age around 36. Compared with the aged group, the long-lived group had more naive CD4+ T cells, fewer expanded clones and increased TCR diversity, a pattern suggesting age selection.

Donors were 39 systemically healthy Caucasian individuals from Russia aged about 6 to 100 years. Each donor gave ten milliliters of peripheral blood, drawn into EDTA-treated Vacutainer tubes. Ficoll-Paque density-gradient centrifugation was used to isolate PBMCs, with at least 6.5 million per sample. Total RNA was extracted from PBMCs with Trizol reagent, with at least 5.5 micrograms obtained per sample. For every donor, an aliquot of PBMCs went through flow cytometry to measure the percentages of naive CD45RAhigh/CD27high T cells. The library was prepared using 5' RACE. Sequenced using an Illumina HiSeq 2500. A second roughly 7 to 12 cycle PCR used a sample-barcoded 5' primer and a J-beta primer mix. A unique molecular identifier was introduced onto each TCR beta cDNA molecule by a template-switch 5' adaptor carrying 12 random nucleotides. Each sample yielded at least 3 million CDR3-containing paired-end reads. All of the RNA was converted into first-strand cDNA using the Mint cDNA synthesis kit, with a TRBC-specific oligonucleotide serving as the primer. All cDNA was treated with uracil-DNA glycosylase and then went through a first 18-cycle PCR with the universal primers M1SS and BC2_uni_R. The source study handled its data this way. Each sample was normalized by randomly selecting 1 million high-quality reads, each carrying a distinct molecular identifier. Reads with shared molecular identifiers were discarded instead of being binned into consensus sequences. MiTCR, set to a Q25 quality threshold and the strictest error-elimination algorithm, was used for CDR3 identification, clonotype clustering and error correction. A nonparametric unseen species model with Euler transformation was used to estimate a lower bound on total TCR beta diversity. Starting from the raw public reads, TCRdb applied fastp trimming at Q25, assembled clones with MiXCR and retained in-frame beta chains. Entries that share a CDR3 protein sequence are merged under the most common genes and DNA. The authors' filters were not applied to this entry. Here the sample has 1.5 million to 2 million distinct CDR3 sequences; 28% occur a single time. Less than 9.5% of the sample belongs to the ten largest clones.

CDR1 and CDR2, per the germline V gene, are SGHDN and FVKESK. Deletion took 4 bases off V and 4 bases off J, with a span of 20 bases between the germline ends. From cysteine to phenylalanine, the CDR3 is 17 amino acids long. CDR3 DNA only is kept here, 51 bases in frame from base 1. This clonotype was seen a single time. This clone's antigen is unknown. No base quality information exists; no much larger clone differs at one position. Evidence from one read is weak. The source is a woman in her 30s in good health. The chain was built from TRBV14 and TRBJ2-1; the D gene assignment is perhaps TRBD1 or TRBD2, with each matching 5 bases. Sequenced input: blood. The CDR3 sequence is CASSRASEGLQYNEQFF. The nucleotides read TGTGCCAGCAGCCGAGCATCTGAGGGGCTTCAATACAATGAGCAGTTCTTC. The entire variable domain, with the stretches around the CDR3 drawn from the reference TRBV14 and TRBJ2-1 proteins, is EAGVTQFPSHSVIEKGQTVTLRCDPISGHDNLYWYRRVMGKEIKFLLHFVKESKQDESGMPNNRFLAERTGGTYSTLKVQPAELEDSGVYFCASSRASEGLQYNEQFFGPGTRLTVL.